This paragraph covers one TCR beta chain sequence. No antigen is known for it. 13 Jbeta primers and 60 Vbeta primers were used for the PCR. Libraries were prepared by immunoSEQ multiplex PCR; TCRdb keeps only in-frame clonotypes and omits some of them. This repertoire shows about 190,000 clones, over 60% found once; its top ten account for approximately 5%. This record belongs to a study of cytomegalovirus exposure and HLA in healthy donors. Study findings and constraints: Compared with the approximately 680-donor mean, an Asian-associated ancestry cluster reportedly had fewer N-insertions, according to a later analysis.

The clonotype was recovered from a man aged 25 to 40 in good health and CMV-seropositive. Sequencing was done on a sample of PBMCs.

CDR3 sequence: CASSQLPRDRVEFTLHF. CDR3 nucleotides: TGTGCCAGCAGCCAACTGCCACGGGACAGGGTAGAATTCACCCTCCACTTT. This chain uses TRBV4-2 with TRBJ1-6; 9 positions agree with TRBD1. The V and J ends lost 2 bases and 14 bases, in that order; junction bases with no gene match: 16. Germline lookup yields CDR1 LGHNA and CDR2 YNFKEQ. The CDR3 consists of 17 residues.